Reported below is one T cell receptor beta chain. Its antigen remains unidentified. This sample stems from a study of cytomegalovirus exposure and HLA in healthy donors. This table comes from immunoSEQ multiplex PCR, and its TCRdb copy is limited to in-frame clones, with some not included. The sample has roughly 310,000 clones, roughly 86% seen once. General observations from the study: The authors enumerated over 150 TCR beta chains as linked to cytomegalovirus. In vitro assays verified that a few CMV-associated chains recognized CMV antigens specifically.

Germline V CDR1 and CDR2: SGHNT, YYREEE (reference sequence). There are 14 residues in the CDR3. Trimming removed 1 base from V and 7 bases from J, with 14 bases in between. This rearrangement joins TRBV5-4 to TRBJ1-2; maybe TRBD1 (6 bases). This receptor was identified in a young man in good health and CMV-seronegative. Sequenced input: PBMCs. The CDR3 here is CASSLRTASPGYTF. The CDR3 DNA reads TGTGCCAGCAGCTTGAGGACAGCATCTCCTGGCTACACCTTC. Drawing the rest from reference TRBV5-4 and TRBJ1-2, the complete variable domain is ETGVTQSPTHLIKTRGQQVTLRCSSQSGHNTVSWYQQALGQGPQFIFQYYREEENGRGNFPPRFSGLQFPNYSSELNVNALELDDSALYLCASSLRTASPGYTFGSGTRLTVV.